Detailed here is one T cell receptor beta chain. Its antigen is unknown. One base away there is no much larger clone; base qualities are not given. The CDR3 regions of human TCRbeta chains were analyzed by immunosequencing. The source study handled its data this way. Repertoire TCRs were checked for matches against a reference library of SARS-CoV-2-specific TCRs that had been generated using the MIRA antigen-specificity platform. Breadth was defined as the fraction of unique TCRs that were SARS-CoV-2-associated. Depth was defined as the fraction of total T cells that were SARS-CoV-2-associated. Using the MIRA data, each spike-specific TCR was assigned both to the spike region to which the TCR was reactive and to a CD4 or CD8 class. Log10-transformed breadth and depth values were compared by one-way ANOVA with Sidak's multiple comparisons tests. Sourced from immuneACCESS, this table was stored by TCRdb with only in-frame sequences that have V and J called. A share of the clones is absent; for the studies checked, an unresolved V gene accounts for under half, and the remainder has no known explanation. D and trimming come from the DNA, and the V and J calls and clone size come from that table. The sample contains 75,000 to 100,000 clones, 89% of them found a single time. Of the sample, more than 1.5% falls within the top ten clones.

The sample is drawn from a study of T cell responses to AZD1222 COVID-19 vaccine listed by TCRdb under 2021. As for the study more broadly: AZD1222 recipients whose second dose came at about 4 weeks and those whose second dose came at about 12 weeks were combined into one group, since spike-specific TCR depth and breadth did not differ between the two schedules. A total of 230 or so trial participants underwent TCR sequencing, of whom 207 received two doses of AZD1222 and around 26 received two doses of the MenACWY control vaccine. Trial participants were enrolled by age into 18-55, 56-69 and 70-plus year subgroups, with 148, 28 and 57 TCR-sequenced participants respectively. Broader findings and caveats from the paper: The 56-69-year group was small, and its depth increase did not reach significance, likely because of low power. Conclusions about previously exposed vaccinees are limited, since just a handful of AZD1222 recipients were seropositive for SARS-CoV-2 at baseline. After two AZD1222 doses, spike-specific TCR breadth and depth were significantly higher than at day 0 and than in MenACWY recipients. Participants were mostly white British and included more females than males, and it was suggested by the authors that clonal diversity may have been underestimated. Because no day 14 peak-response samples were available, repertoires were characterized only after the peak T cell response. Vaccine-associated CD4 TCRs spanned the whole spike protein, with dominant responses in regions 160-218 and 743-854. Nearly half of unique spike-specific TCRs reportedly recognized epitopes outside regions mutated in the B.1.351 and B.1.1.7 variants.

The CDR3 starts with the cysteine, ends with the phenylalanine, and has 15 residues. Only the CDR3 portion is preserved as DNA: 45 bases, with reading frame beginning at the first base. Trimming removed 3 bases from V and 3 bases from J; the gene matches leave 5 bases unexplained. The germline V gene sets CDR1 to SGHRS and CDR2 to YFSETQ. According to the study, the label for this sample's time point signals: baseline before first vaccination. Vaccinee samples came from UK trials COV001 and COV002, including a single-blind randomized controlled phase 2/3 trial of AZD1222 (ChAdOx1 nCoV-19) in healthy adults. Trial participant PBMC samples were collected at day 0 and day 28 after the second dose for TCRbeta chain sequencing.

The clonotype comes from an adult in good health. The chain uses TRBV5-1 and TRBJ2-2; 7 junctional bases match TRBD1. The source material was peripheral blood, sampled on day 0 of AZD1222 vaccination. The nucleotide sequence reads as follows: TGCGCCAGCAGCTCGGACAGGTTGGACACCGGGGAGCTGTTTTTT. This sequence encodes CASSSDRLDTGELFF.